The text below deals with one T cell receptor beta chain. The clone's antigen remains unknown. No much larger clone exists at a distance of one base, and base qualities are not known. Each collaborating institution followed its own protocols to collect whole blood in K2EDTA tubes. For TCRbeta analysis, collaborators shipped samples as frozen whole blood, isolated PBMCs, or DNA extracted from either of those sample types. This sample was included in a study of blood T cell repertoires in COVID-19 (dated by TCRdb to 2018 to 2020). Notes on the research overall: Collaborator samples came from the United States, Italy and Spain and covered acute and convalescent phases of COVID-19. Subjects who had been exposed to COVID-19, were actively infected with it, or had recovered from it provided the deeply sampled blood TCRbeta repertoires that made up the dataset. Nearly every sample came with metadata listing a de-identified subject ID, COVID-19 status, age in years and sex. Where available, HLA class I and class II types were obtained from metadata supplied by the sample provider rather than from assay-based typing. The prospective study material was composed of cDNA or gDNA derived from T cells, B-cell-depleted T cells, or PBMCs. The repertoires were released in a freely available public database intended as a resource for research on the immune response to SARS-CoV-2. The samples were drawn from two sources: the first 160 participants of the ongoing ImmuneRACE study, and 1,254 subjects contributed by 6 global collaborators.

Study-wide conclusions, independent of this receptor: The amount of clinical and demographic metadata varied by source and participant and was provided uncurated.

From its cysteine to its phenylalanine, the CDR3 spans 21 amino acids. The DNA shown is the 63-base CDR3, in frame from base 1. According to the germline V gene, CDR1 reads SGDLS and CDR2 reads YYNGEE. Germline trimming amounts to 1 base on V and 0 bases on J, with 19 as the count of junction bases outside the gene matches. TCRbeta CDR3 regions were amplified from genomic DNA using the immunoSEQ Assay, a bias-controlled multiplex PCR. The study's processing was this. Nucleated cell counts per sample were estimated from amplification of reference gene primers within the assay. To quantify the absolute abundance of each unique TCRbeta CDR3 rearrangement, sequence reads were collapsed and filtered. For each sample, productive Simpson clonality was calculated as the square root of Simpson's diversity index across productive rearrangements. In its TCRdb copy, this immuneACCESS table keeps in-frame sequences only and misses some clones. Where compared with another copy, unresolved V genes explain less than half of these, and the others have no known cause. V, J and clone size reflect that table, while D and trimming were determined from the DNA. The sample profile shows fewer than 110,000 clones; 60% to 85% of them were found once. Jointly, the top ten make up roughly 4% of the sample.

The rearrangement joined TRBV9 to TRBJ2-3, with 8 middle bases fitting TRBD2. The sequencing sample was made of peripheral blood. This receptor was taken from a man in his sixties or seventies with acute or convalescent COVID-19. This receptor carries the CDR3 CASSVSHGGGGRHPSTDTQYF. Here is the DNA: TGTGCCAGCAGCGTATCCCATGGGGGCGGGGGGCGTCATCCTAGCACAGATACGCAGTATTTT.